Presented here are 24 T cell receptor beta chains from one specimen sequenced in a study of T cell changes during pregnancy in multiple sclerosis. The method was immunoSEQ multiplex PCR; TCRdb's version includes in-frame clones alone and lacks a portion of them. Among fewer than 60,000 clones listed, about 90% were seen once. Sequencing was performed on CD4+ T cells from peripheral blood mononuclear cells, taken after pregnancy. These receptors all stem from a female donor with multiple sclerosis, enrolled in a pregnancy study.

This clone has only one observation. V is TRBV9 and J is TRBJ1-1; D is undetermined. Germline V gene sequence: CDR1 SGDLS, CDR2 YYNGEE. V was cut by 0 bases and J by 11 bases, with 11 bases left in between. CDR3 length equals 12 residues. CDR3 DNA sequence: TGTGCCAGCAGCGTAGAAGGAGGTGGTGCTTTCTTT. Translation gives CASSVEGGGAFF. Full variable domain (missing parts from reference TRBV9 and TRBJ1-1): DSGVTQTPKHLITATGQRVTLRCSPRSGDLSVYWYQQSLDQGLQFLIQYYNGEERAKGNILERFSAQQFPDLHSELNLSSLELGDSALYFCASSVEGGGAFFGQGTRLTVV.

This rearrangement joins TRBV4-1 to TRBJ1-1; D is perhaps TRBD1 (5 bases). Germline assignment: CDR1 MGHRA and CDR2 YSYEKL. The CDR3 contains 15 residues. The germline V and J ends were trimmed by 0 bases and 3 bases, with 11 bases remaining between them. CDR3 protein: CASSQDWGVDTEAFF. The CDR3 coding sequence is TGCGCCAGCAGCCAAGACTGGGGGGTGGACACTGAAGCTTTCTTT.

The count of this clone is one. Written as DNA, the CDR3 is TGTGCTAGTGGACGTGGACACACAGATACGCAGTATTTT. This codes for CASGRGHTDTQYF. This rearrangement joins TRBV12-5 to TRBJ2-3; TRBD1 might be the D (5 bases). The germline V and J ends were trimmed by 6 bases and 2 bases, with 9 bases remaining between them. In germline, CDR1 is LGHNT, CDR2 FRNRAP. This CDR3 spans 13 amino acids.

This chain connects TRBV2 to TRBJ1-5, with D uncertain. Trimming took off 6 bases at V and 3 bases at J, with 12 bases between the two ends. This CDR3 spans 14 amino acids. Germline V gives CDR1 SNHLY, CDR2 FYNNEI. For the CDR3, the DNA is TGTGCCAGCAGAAATCTCCCTCTCAATCAGCCCCAGCATTTT. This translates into CASRNLPLNQPQHF.

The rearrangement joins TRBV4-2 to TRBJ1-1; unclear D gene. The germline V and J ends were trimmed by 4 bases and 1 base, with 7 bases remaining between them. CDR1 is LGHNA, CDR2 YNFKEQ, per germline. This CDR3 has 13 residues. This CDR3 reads CASSPIGNTEAFF. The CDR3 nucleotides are TGTGCCAGCAGCCCCATCGGGAACACTGAAGCTTTCTTT.

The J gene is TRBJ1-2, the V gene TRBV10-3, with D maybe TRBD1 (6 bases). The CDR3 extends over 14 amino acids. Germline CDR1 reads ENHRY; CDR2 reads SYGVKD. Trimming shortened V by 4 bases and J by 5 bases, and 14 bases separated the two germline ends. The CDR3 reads CAISAGRGGYGYTF. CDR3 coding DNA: TGTGCCATCAGTGCGGGCAGGGGCGGGTATGGCTACACCTTC.

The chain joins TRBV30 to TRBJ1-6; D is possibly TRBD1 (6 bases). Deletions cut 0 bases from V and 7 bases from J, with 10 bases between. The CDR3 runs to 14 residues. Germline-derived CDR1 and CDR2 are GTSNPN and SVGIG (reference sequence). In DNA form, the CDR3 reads TGTGCCTGGAGTGTGTACAGGGAGAATTCACCCCTCCACTTT. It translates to CAWSVYRENSPLHF.

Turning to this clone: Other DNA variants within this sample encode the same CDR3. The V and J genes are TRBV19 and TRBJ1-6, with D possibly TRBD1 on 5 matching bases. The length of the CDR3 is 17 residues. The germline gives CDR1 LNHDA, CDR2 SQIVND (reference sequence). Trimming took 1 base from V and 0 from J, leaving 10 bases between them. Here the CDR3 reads CASSIGQGGSYNSPLHF. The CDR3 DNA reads TGTGCCAGTAGTATAGGGCAGGGAGGCTCCTATAATTCACCCCTCCACTTT.

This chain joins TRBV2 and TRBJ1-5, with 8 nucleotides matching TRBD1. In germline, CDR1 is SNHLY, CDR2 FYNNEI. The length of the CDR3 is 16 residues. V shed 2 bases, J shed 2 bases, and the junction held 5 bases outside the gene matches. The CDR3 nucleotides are TGTGCCAGCAGTGAAATCGCAGGGGGCGGCAATCAGCCCCAGCATTTT. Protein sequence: CASSEIAGGGNQPQHF. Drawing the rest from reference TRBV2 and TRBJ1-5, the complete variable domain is EPEVTQTPSHQVTQMGQEVILRCVPISNHLYFYWYRQILGQKVEFLVSFYNNEISEKSEIFDDQFSVERPDGSNFTLKIRSTKLEDSAMYFCASSEIAGGGNQPQHFGDGTRLSIL.

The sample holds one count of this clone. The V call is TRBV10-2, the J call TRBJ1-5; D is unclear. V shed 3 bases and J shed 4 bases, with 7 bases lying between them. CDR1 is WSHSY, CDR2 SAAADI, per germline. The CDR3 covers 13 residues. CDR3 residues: CASSDRKNQPQHF. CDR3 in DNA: TGCGCCAGCAGTGACAGGAAAAATCAGCCCCAGCATTTT.

The CDR3 protein is CASSPTGATPEAFF. CDR3 DNA: TGTGCCAGCAGCCCCACAGGGGCCACGCCTGAAGCTTTCTTT. The chain recombines TRBV7-3 with TRBJ1-1, with 7 nucleotides matching TRBD1. The germline gives CDR1 SGHTA, CDR2 FQGTGA. The trim removed 5 bases at V and 6 bases at J, leaving 9 bases unmatched. CDR3 size: 14 residues.

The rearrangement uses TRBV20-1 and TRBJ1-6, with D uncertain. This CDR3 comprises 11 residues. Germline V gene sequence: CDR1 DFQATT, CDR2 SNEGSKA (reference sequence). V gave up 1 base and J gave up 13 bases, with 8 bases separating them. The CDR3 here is CSARVGWPLHF. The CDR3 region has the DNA TGCAGTGCTAGAGTTGGCTGGCCCCTCCACTTT.

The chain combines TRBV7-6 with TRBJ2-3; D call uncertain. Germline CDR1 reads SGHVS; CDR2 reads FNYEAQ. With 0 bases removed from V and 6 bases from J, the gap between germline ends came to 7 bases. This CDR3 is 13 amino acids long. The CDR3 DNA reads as TGTGCCAGCAGCTTAGCGCGGTCCGATACGCAGTATTTT. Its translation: CASSLARSDTQYF.

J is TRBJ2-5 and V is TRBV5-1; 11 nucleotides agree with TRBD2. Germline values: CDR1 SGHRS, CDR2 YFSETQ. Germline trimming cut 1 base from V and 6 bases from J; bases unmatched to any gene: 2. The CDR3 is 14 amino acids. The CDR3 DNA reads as TGCGCCAGCAGCTTGACTAGCGGGGGTAAGACCCAGTACTTC. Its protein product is CASSLTSGGKTQYF.

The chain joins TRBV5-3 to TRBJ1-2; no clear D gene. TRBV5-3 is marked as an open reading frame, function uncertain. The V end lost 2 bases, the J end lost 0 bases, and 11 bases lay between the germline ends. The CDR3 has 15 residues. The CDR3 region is CARSFFERANYGYTF. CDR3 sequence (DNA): TGTGCCAGAAGCTTTTTTGAGAGGGCTAACTATGGCTACACCTTC.

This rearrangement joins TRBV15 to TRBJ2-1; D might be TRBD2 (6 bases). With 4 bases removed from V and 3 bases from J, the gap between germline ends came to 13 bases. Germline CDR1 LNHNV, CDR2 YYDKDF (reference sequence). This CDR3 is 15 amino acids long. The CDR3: CATSIGRTFYNEQFF. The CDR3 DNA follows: TGTGCCACCAGCATAGGGAGGACGTTCTACAATGAGCAGTTCTTC. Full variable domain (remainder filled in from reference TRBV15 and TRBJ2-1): DAMVIQNPRYQVTQFGKPVTLSCSQTLNHNVMYWYQQKSSQAPKLLFHYYDKDFNNEADTPDNFQSRRPNTSFCFLDIRSPGLGDTAMYLCATSIGRTFYNEQFFGPGTRLTVL.

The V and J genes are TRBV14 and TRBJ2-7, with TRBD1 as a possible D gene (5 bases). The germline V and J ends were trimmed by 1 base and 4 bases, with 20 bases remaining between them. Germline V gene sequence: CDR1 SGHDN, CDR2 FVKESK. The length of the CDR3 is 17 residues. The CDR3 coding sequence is TGTGCCAGCAGCCAAGGACCCCCCTGGGCAGGGCATTACGAGCAGTACTTC. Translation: CASSQGPPWAGHYEQYF.

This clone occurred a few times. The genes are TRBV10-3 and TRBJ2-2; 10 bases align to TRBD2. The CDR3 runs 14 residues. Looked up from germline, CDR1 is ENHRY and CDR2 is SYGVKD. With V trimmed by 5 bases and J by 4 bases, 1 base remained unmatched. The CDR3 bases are TGTGCCATCAGTTCTAGCGGGGGCACCGGGGAGCTGTTTTTT. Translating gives CAISSSGGTGELFF.

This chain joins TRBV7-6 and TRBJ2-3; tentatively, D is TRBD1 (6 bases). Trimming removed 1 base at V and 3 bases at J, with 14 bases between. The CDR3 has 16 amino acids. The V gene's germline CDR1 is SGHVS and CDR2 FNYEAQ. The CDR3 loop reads CASSLGQNRATDTQYF. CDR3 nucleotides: TGTGCCAGCAGCTTAGGTCAGAACAGGGCAACAGATACGCAGTATTTT.

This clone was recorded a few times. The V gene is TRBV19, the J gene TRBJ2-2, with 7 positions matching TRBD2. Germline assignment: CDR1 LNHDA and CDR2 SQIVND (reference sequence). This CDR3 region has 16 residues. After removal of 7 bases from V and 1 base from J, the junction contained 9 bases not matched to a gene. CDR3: CASIRASGLNTGELFF. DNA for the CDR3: TGTGCCAGTATTAGGGCTAGCGGATTGAACACCGGGGAGCTGTTTTTT. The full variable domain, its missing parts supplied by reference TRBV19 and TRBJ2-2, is DGGITQSPKYLFRKEGQNVTLSCEQNLNHDAMYWYRQDPGQGLRLIYYSQIVNDFQKGDIAEGYSVSREKKESFPLTVTSAQKNPTAFYLCASIRASGLNTGELFFGEGSRLTVL.

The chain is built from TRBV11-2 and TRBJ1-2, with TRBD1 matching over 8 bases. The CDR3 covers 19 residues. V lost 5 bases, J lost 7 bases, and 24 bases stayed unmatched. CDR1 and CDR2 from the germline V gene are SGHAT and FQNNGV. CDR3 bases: TGTGCCAGCAGCCCCATATCGATTATCGGGAAACAGGGGGAAGGTGGCTACACCTTC. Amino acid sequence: CASSPISIIGKQGEGGYTF.

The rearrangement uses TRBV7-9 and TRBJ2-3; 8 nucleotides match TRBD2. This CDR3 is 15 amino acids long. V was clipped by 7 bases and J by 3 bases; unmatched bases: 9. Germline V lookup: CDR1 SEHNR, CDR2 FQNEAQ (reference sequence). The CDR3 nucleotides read TGTGCCAGCATCCTGCGGGGGGCGCTAACAGATACGCAGTATTTT. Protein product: CASILRGALTDTQYF.

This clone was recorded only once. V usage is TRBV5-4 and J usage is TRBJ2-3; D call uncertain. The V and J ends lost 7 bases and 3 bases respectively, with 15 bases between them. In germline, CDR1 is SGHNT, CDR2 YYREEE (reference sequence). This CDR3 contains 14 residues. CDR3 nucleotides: TGTGCCAGCCCCATCGGGTCGGGTACAGATACGCAGTATTTT. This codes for CASPIGSGTDTQYF.

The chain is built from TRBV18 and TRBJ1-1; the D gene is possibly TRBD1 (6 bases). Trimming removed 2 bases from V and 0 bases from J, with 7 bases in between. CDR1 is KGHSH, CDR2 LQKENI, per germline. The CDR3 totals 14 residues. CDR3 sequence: CASSPGTMNTEAFF. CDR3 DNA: TGTGCCAGCTCACCAGGGACAATGAACACTGAAGCTTTCTTT.